The rows below give T cell receptor beta chains drawn from one sample of a study of human T cells and chemical hapten exposure. In TCRdb, the RACE reads were re-called with MiXCR into one record per CDR3 protein. The repertoire includes 95,000 to 150,000 distinct CDR3 sequences, roughly an eighth of them detected once, and over 0.85% sits in the top ten. Specimen: whole blood, collected in connection with sensitization to the hapten diphenylcyclopropenone (DPC). These TCRs come from a man between 18 and 35 years old with alopecia areata. Some clones in this sample may be carry-over from other donors' samples. CDR3s include the opening cysteine and the closing phenylalanine or tryptophan. A D gene is named only where the DNA matches it firmly. Not every row has a clone size; where given, it reads once, few, many or a size class.

length,size,V,J,D,CDR3,DNA
21,few,TRBV7-8,TRBJ1-5,NA,CASSLISRRPRNTVYHQPQHF,TGTGCCAGCAGCTTAATTTCTCGACGTCCGAGGAATACAGTCTACCATCAGCCCCAGCATTTT
11,few,TRBV10-3,TRBJ2-5,NA,CAIRAEETQYF,TGTGCCATCAGGGCGGAAGAGACCCAGTACTTC
13,NA,TRBV7-9,TRBJ1-6,NA,CASSLSPIRALHF,TGTGCCAGCAGCTTATCCCCAATTCGAGCCCTCCACTTT
15,few,TRBV18,TRBJ2-2,NA,CASSRPGGPTGELFF,TGTGCCAGCTCTCGACCAGGGGGGCCTACCGGGGAGCTGTTTTTT
13,many,TRBV6-5,TRBJ2-2,NA,CASSDANTGELFF,TGTGCCAGCAGTGATGCGAACACCGGGGAGCTGTTTTTT
14,many,TRBV2,TRBJ2-6,NA,CASPTGTGANVLTF,TGTGCCAGTCCCACAGGGACTGGGGCCAACGTCCTGACTTTC
13,few,TRBV20-1,TRBJ2-2,TRBD1,CSADRQGAGELFF,TGCAGTGCCGATCGACAGGGCGCCGGGGAGCTGTTTTTT
13,many,TRBV2,TRBJ2-3,NA,CASIQGIADTQYF,TGTGCCAGCATTCAGGGTATCGCAGATACGCAGTATTTT
13,few,TRBV2,TRBJ2-1,TRBD1,CASRGQGVDEQFF,TGTGCCAGCAGAGGACAGGGGGTCGATGAGCAGTTCTTC
17,NA,TRBV7-3,TRBJ2-2,NA,CASSLNNLGTNTGELFF,TGTGCCAGCAGCTTAAATAATCTTGGTACGAACACCGGGGAGCTGTTTTTT
14,NA,TRBV7-9,TRBJ2-7,NA,CASSNGRWGYEQYF,TGTGCCAGCAGCAACGGACGGTGGGGCTACGAGCAGTACTTC
13,NA,TRBV28,TRBJ2-3,NA,CASSEGESDTQYF,TGTGCCAGCAGCGAGGGGGAGTCCGATACGCAGTATTTT
11,NA,TRBV29-1,TRBJ1-1,NA,CSVESDALAFF,TGCAGCGTTGAGTCCGACGCATTAGCTTTCTTT
14,few,TRBV29-1,TRBJ2-5,TRBD1,CSADPGQGQETQYF,TGCAGCGCTGACCCGGGACAGGGCCAAGAGACCCAGTACTTC
15,NA,TRBV28,TRBJ2-1,TRBD2,CASSLPGTSGGNTIF,TGTGCCAGCAGTTTACCCGGGACTAGCGGGGGGAATACGATCTTC
14,many,TRBV5-1,TRBJ2-3,TRBD1,CASSLGTGTDTQYF,TGCGCCAGCAGCTTGGGGACAGGGACAGATACGCAGTATTTT
15,NA,TRBV20-1,TRBJ2-2,NA,CSSSGPLGPTGELFF,TGCAGCAGTTCCGGGCCCTTAGGGCCCACCGGGGAACTGTTTTTT
15,NA,TRBV2,TRBJ1-5,NA,CASSSSRDRRQPQHF,TGTGCCAGCAGCTCGTCGCGGGACCGCCGTCAGCCCCAGCATTTT
16,NA,TRBV7-9,TRBJ2-2,NA,CASSLAQAVNTGELFF,TGTGCCAGCAGCTTAGCGCAGGCTGTTAACACCGGGGAGCTGTTTTTT
17,few,TRBV6-1,TRBJ1-5,TRBD1,CASSEFKWTGGNQPQHF,TGTGCCAGCAGTGAATTTAAGTGGACAGGGGGGAATCAGCCCCAGCATTTT
10,NA,TRBV11-1,TRBJ2-1,NA,CASSLTEQFF,TGTGCCAGCAGCTTAACTGAGCAGTTCTTC
15,NA,TRBV2,TRBJ2-3,TRBD1,CASRVDRGRADTQYF,TGTGCCAGCAGGGTTGACAGGGGGCGCGCAGATACGCAGTATTTT
13,NA,TRBV10-3,TRBJ1-5,NA,CAISGDLIQPQHF,TGTGCCATCAGCGGAGACCTTATTCAGCCCCAGCATTTT
13,many,TRBV5-6,TRBJ1-3,NA,CASSHVAGNTIYF,TGTGCCAGCAGCCATGTGGCGGGAAACACCATATATTTT
16,many,TRBV11-2,TRBJ2-3,NA,CASSLVMGLPTDTQYF,TGTGCCAGCAGCTTAGTAATGGGCCTTCCCACAGATACGCAGTATTTT
17,few,TRBV28,TRBJ1-5,NA,CASSLYSWAGSNQPQHF,TGTGCCAGCAGTTTATATAGTTGGGCAGGGAGTAACCAGCCCCAGCATTTT
12,NA,TRBV9,TRBJ2-1,NA,CASSAVGGEQFF,TGTGCCAGCAGCGCTGTGGGTGGTGAGCAGTTCTTC
14,few,TRBV29-1,TRBJ1-1,TRBD1,CSVVGGTTNTEAFF,TGCAGCGTTGTAGGGGGCACTACGAACACTGAAGCTTTCTTT